The present T cell receptor beta chain was sequenced within a study of spatial heterogeneity in lung cancer. Turning to the study itself: Beta-chain sequences consistently outnumbered alpha-chain sequences in detection. The study's findings and limits: Tumor mutation counts were tracked by expanded intratumoral alpha and beta TCR counts.

The CDR3 runs to 14 residues. In germline, CDR1 is PRHDT, CDR2 FYEKMQ (reference sequence). Trimming cost V 3 bases and J 6 bases, with 13 bases left between them. All TCR cDNA molecules were individually tagged with a unique molecular identifier. TCRdb re-analysed the 5' RACE reads in MiXCR, keeping a single row per CDR3 protein. The sample carries approximately 5,000 distinct CDR3 sequences, roughly 7% recorded once. Time point noted: sample taken at primary tumor resection. No cell sorting; template was whole RNA from tumor, lung tissue or PBMC. In the case of this clonotype: What it binds is unknown.

The sequence was obtained from a male donor with early-stage non-small cell lung cancer. The sample in question was lung tumor tissue, obtained at surgery. The rearrangement links TRBV13 to TRBJ2-3, with D possibly TRBD2 on 5 matching bases. The CDR3: CASSLTTGGDTQYF. CDR3 DNA: TGTGCCAGCAGCTTGACAACTGGCGGGGATACGCAGTATTTT.